One sample yielded the 28 T cell receptor beta chains listed below, sequenced in a study of T-cell memory formation after mild COVID-19. Each CDR3 protein gets one entry after TCRdb re-called the 5' RACE reads with MiXCR. The sample shows about 610,000 distinct CDR3 sequences, approximately 15% of them seen only once. Sequencing was performed on PBMCs or a T cell subset sorted from them (not recorded which). The source is an adult woman who had mild COVID-19 (a few samples of this study predate the infection). Cell type and time point are not known.

This clonotype came up a few times. This chain joins TRBV5-1 and TRBJ2-7; D unresolved. Trimming cost V 5 bases and J 3 bases, with 12 bases left between them. Germline V gives CDR1 SGHRS, CDR2 YFSETQ. The CDR3 is 13 amino acids. CDR3 nucleotides: TGCGCCAGCAGTCTGACAAGGAACTACGAGCAGTACTTC. It yields the protein CASSLTRNYEQYF.

The chain joins TRBV5-5 to TRBJ2-1; TRBD2 aligns across 15 bases. The ends lost 4 bases at V and 6 bases at J; junction bases unmatched: 11. Germline CDR1 is SGHKS and CDR2 is YYEKEE (reference sequence). The CDR3 is 18 amino acids. CDR3 bases: TGTGCCAGCAGCCAGTCCTGGACTAGCGGGGGGGCCATCAATGAGCAGTTCTTC. This encodes CASSQSWTSGGAINEQFF.

This clonotype showed up just a few times. The chain links TRBV5-1 to TRBJ2-3; 11 bases are shared with TRBD1. This CDR3 comprises 18 residues. Germline CDR1 is SGHRS and CDR2 is YFSETQ. V dropped 4 bases and J dropped 3; count of bases not matched to a gene: 13. The CDR3 is CASSIDPYRDRGTDTQYF. The DNA for the CDR3 is TGCGCCAGCAGCATCGACCCATACCGGGACAGGGGGACAGATACGCAGTATTTT.

The chain links TRBV20-1 to TRBJ2-1, with 9 bases identical to TRBD2. The CDR3 is 19 residues long. V lost 1 base to trimming and J lost 8 bases; unmatched junction nucleotides: 21. Germline CDR1 DFQATT, CDR2 SNEGSKA (reference sequence). The CDR3 DNA reads TGCAGTGCTAGAGTCCGAGCGGGGGGCTCTGAGCGGTCGTTTTATGAGCAGTTCTTC. Its translation is CSARVRAGGSERSFYEQFF.

The J gene is TRBJ1-2, the V gene TRBV12-3 or TRBV12-4; D perhaps matches TRBD1 (5 bases). The CDR3 spans 12 residues. The V and J ends lost 5 bases and 12 bases respectively, with 16 bases between them. CDR3 loop: CASSARRAVNTF. The CDR3 region has the DNA TGTGCCAGCAGTGCCCGCAGGGCGGTCAACACCTTC.

This clonotype was seen ten or more times. This sequence joins TRBV6-6 and TRBJ2-7; 7 bases are shared with TRBD1. The junction had 11 bases not matched to a gene; V was cut back by 5 bases and J by 4 bases. The CDR3 spans 15 residues. The V gene's germline CDR1 is MNHNY and CDR2 SVGAGI (reference sequence). The CDR3 region has the DNA TGTGCCAGCAGTGTAACTCCGGGACAGCTTTACGAGCAGTACTTC. This translates into CASSVTPGQLYEQYF.

This clonotype was recorded at least ten times. CDR3 residues: CASSQDGYEQYF. In nucleotides, the CDR3 is TGCGCCAGCAGCCAAGATGGGTACGAGCAGTACTTC. The genes are TRBV4-3 and TRBJ2-7, with no clear D. The V gene lost 0 bases and the J gene lost 4 bases, with 4 bases spanning the gap. CDR1 is LGHNA, CDR2 YSLEER, per germline. The CDR3 consists of 12 residues.

This clonotype was observed at least ten times. This chain joins TRBV19 and TRBJ2-1; a possible D gene is TRBD2 (7 bases). The CDR3 sequence is 16 residues long. The germline V and J ends were trimmed by 6 bases and 7 bases, with 22 bases remaining between them. CDR1 is LNHDA, CDR2 SQIVND, per germline (reference sequence). The CDR3 coding sequence is TGTGCCAGTAGGCCTATGTCGGCGGGGGCTGTTAATGAGCAGTTCTTC. This encodes CASRPMSAGAVNEQFF.

This clonotype showed up just a few times. The gene calls are TRBV20-1 and TRBJ1-5; 7 nucleotides agree with TRBD1. Trimming took 3 bases from V and 5 from J; bases not matched to a gene: 10. This CDR3 comprises 15 residues. CDR1 is DFQATT and CDR2 is SNEGSKA in the germline V gene (reference sequence). Written as DNA, the CDR3 is TGCAGTGCTAGGGAGCCGGGACAGCGATATCAGCCCCAGCATTTT. Its protein product is CSAREPGQRYQPQHF.

This clonotype was observed a handful of times. The rearrangement links TRBV5-1 to TRBJ2-5; 7 positions agree with TRBD1. Germline V lookup: CDR1 SGHRS, CDR2 YFSETQ. The CDR3 spans 17 residues. Trimming took 4 bases from V and 2 from J; bases not matched to a gene: 14. CDR3 sequence: CASSLGQAAAHQETQYF. The CDR3 coding sequence is TGCGCCAGCAGCCTCGGACAGGCAGCAGCTCATCAAGAGACCCAGTACTTC.

The genes are TRBV4-1 and TRBJ1-2, with D possibly being TRBD1 (5 bases). This CDR3 contains 16 residues. With 1 base removed from V and 8 bases from J, the gap between germline ends came to 20 bases. Germline loops: CDR1 MGHRA, CDR2 YSYEKL. The CDR3 here is CASSQGFSGPFRGYTF. The CDR3 DNA sequence: TGCGCCAGCAGCCAAGGTTTTTCAGGGCCCTTTCGAGGCTACACCTTC.

This chain links TRBV12-3 or TRBV12-4 with TRBJ1-2; TRBD1 agrees at 9 bases. V dropped 4 bases and J dropped 5; count of bases not matched to a gene: 2. The CDR3 totals 13 residues. The CDR3 region has the DNA TGTGCCAGCAGTTGGGACAGGGAGTATGGCTACACCTTC. Translated: CASSWDREYGYTF.

DNA of the CDR3: TGTGCCAGCAGCTCCTCGGGAGCGCTCTACGAGCAGTACTTC. It yields the protein CASSSSGALYEQYF. This sequence joins TRBV6-6 and TRBJ2-7; D may be TRBD2 (6 bases). V was pared by 6 bases and J by 3 bases, with 15 bases between. CDR3 size: 14 residues. Germline V lookup: CDR1 MNHNY, CDR2 SVGAGI (reference sequence).

This clonotype showed up just a few times. The chain joins TRBV7-2 to TRBJ1-1; possible D gene TRBD1, 5 bases. The CDR3 is 15 amino acids. Trimming took 0 bases from V and 5 from J, leaving 13 bases between them. The germline V gene has CDR1 SGHTA and CDR2 FQGNSA. CDR3 nucleotide sequence: TGTGCCAGCAGCTTAGCGGGGGTTGGTATAACTGAAGCTTTCTTT. As protein: CASSLAGVGITEAFF.

The chain combines TRBV19 with TRBJ2-6; 8 bases map to TRBD1. V shed 4 bases, J shed 2 bases, and the junction held 10 bases outside the gene matches. This CDR3 spans 18 amino acids. Germline lookup yields CDR1 LNHDA and CDR2 SQIVND (reference sequence). CDR3 sequence (DNA): TGTGCCAGTAGTAGAGGGGGACAGGCCGTGCCTGGGGCCAACGTCCTGACTTTC. This codes for CASSRGGQAVPGANVLTF.

Only a few counts were recorded for this clonotype. V is TRBV5-1 and J is TRBJ2-5; 9 bases line up with TRBD2. J was trimmed by 2 bases and V by 1 base; bases with no gene match: 3. The germline CDR1 and CDR2 sequences are SGHRS and YFSETQ. CDR3 size: 15 residues. CDR3 nucleotide sequence: TGCGCCAGCAGCTTGAGTAGCGGGAGTCAAGAGACCCAGTACTTC. This translates into CASSLSSGSQETQYF.

The J gene is TRBJ2-2, the V gene TRBV7-9; possibly TRBD1 or TRBD2 for D (5 bases each). This CDR3 has 17 amino acids. The germline gives CDR1 SEHNR, CDR2 FQNEAQ (reference sequence). The germline V and J ends were trimmed by 2 bases and 2 bases, with 15 bases remaining between them. CDR3 sequence reads: CASSLRRAGSNTGELFF. CDR3 in DNA: TGTGCCAGCAGCTTAAGACGGGCAGGGAGTAACACCGGGGAGCTGTTTTTT. Full variable domain (remainder filled in from reference TRBV7-9 and TRBJ2-2): DTGVSQNPRHKITKRGQNVTFRCDPISEHNRLYWYRQTLGQGPEFLTYFQNEAQLEKSRLLSDRFSAERPKGSFSTLEIQRTEQGDSAMYLCASSLRRAGSNTGELFFGEGSRLTVL.

The J gene is TRBJ2-2, the V gene TRBV5-1, with D perhaps TRBD1 (5 bases). The germline V gene has CDR1 SGHRS and CDR2 YFSETQ. The V and J ends lost 8 bases and 7 bases respectively, with 15 bases between them. This CDR3 is built from 13 residues. The DNA of the CDR3 is TGCGCCAGTCGCCCCCAGGGCTACGGGGAGCTGTTTTTT. As protein: CASRPQGYGELFF.

The CDR3 nucleotides read TGTGCCAGCAGTTACCCTCGGAAGCGGGGGGCAATTTCTAGCACAGATACGCAGTATTTT. It translates to CASSYPRKRGAISSTDTQYF. The genes are TRBV6-5 and TRBJ2-3; 9 bases align to TRBD2. Looked up from germline, CDR1 is MNHEY and CDR2 is SVGAGI. The V and J ends lost 2 bases and 0 bases, in that order; junction bases with no gene match: 15. The CDR3 loop spans 20 amino acids.

This clonotype has ten or more counts. The V call is TRBV7-9, the J call TRBJ2-7, with 8 bases lining up with TRBD2. CDR1 SEHNR and CDR2 FQNEAQ come from the germline V gene (reference sequence). This CDR3 has 17 residues. V shed 1 base, J shed 0 bases, and the junction held 8 bases outside the gene matches. CDR3 sequence: CASSLVAGGNSSYEQYF. For the CDR3, the DNA is TGTGCCAGCAGCTTAGTCGCGGGGGGCAATAGCTCCTACGAGCAGTACTTC.

V and J are TRBV11-2 and TRBJ1-2; a possible D gene is TRBD1 (6 bases). Trimming took 6 bases from V and 3 from J, leaving 11 bases between them. The CDR3 has 13 residues. Germline CDR1 reads SGHAT; CDR2 reads FQNNGV. The CDR3 nucleotides read TGTGCCAGCAGGCTAACAGGGTACTATGGCTACACCTTC. It yields the protein CASRLTGYYGYTF.

This clonotype was seen at least ten times. This sequence joins TRBV12-3 or TRBV12-4 and TRBJ2-7; no clear D gene. CDR3 length: 14 amino acids. V was shortened by 4 bases and J by 3 bases, with 13 bases between the two germline ends. CDR3 in amino acids: CASSSDPNVYEQYF. The CDR3 DNA is TGTGCCAGCAGTTCCGACCCAAATGTCTACGAGCAGTACTTC.

The chain combines TRBV4-1 with TRBJ2-1; 9 nucleotides match TRBD2. V dropped 0 bases and J dropped 5; count of bases not matched to a gene: 5. In germline, CDR1 is MGHRA, CDR2 YSYEKL. The CDR3 totals 16 residues. This chain's CDR3 is CASSQDGLASNNEQFF. In DNA form, the CDR3 reads TGCGCCAGCAGCCAAGACGGACTAGCGAGCAACAATGAGCAGTTCTTC.

This clonotype was recorded many times. J is TRBJ2-7 and V is TRBV3-1, with D uncertain. The CDR3 runs to 14 residues. The V end lost 0 bases, the J end lost 0 bases, and 6 bases lay between the germline ends. Germline CDR1 LGHDT, CDR2 YNNKEL (reference sequence). CDR3 DNA: TGTGCCAGCAGCCAAGATTGGAGCTCCTACGAGCAGTACTTC. Protein product: CASSQDWSSYEQYF.

This clonotype was seen many times. The chain carries TRBV12-3 or TRBV12-4 and TRBJ1-5; 10 bases are a match to TRBD1. The junction had 6 bases not matched to a gene; V was cut back by 6 bases and J by 4 bases. The CDR3 sequence is 15 residues long. The CDR3 DNA reads TGTGCCAGCAGCCCCCGGGACAGGGGAAATCAGCCCCAGCATTTT. It encodes CASSPRDRGNQPQHF.

This chain connects TRBV7-8 to TRBJ1-6; D may be TRBD1 (6 bases). This CDR3 contains 17 residues. Trimming shortened V by 2 bases and J by 5 bases, and 16 bases separated the two germline ends. The V gene's germline CDR1 is SGHVS and CDR2 FQNEAQ. The CDR3 DNA is TGTGCCAGCAGCTTACCCGGTGGACAGCTCAATAATTCACCCCTCCACTTT. Protein product: CASSLPGGQLNNSPLHF. Full variable domain (rest looked up from reference TRBV7-8 and TRBJ1-6): GAGVSQSPRYKVAKRGQDVALRCDPISGHVSLFWYQQALGQGPEFLTYFQNEAQLDKSGLPSDRFFAERPEGSVSTLKIQRTQQEDSAVYLCASSLPGGQLNNSPLHFGNGTRLTVT.

The chain employs TRBV11-3 and TRBJ2-7; 8 nucleotides agree with TRBD1. V was pared by 4 bases and J by 4 bases, with 9 bases of the junction left unmatched. The CDR3 contains 15 residues. Per the germline V gene, CDR1 is SGHNT and CDR2 is YENEEA. CDR3 DNA sequence: TGTGCCAGCAGCTCCAAGGACAGGGCTGCGTACGAGCAGTACTTC. It encodes CASSSKDRAAYEQYF.

This clonotype was seen many times. The chain links TRBV6-6 to TRBJ2-5; TRBD2 aligns across 14 bases. V shed 2 bases, J shed 1 base, and the junction held 0 bases outside the gene matches. Germline lookup yields CDR1 MNHNY and CDR2 SVGAGI (reference sequence). There are 16 residues in the CDR3. CDR3 region: CASSYGTSGGQETQYF. Here the CDR3 DNA reads TGTGCCAGCAGTTACGGGACTAGCGGGGGCCAAGAGACCCAGTACTTC.